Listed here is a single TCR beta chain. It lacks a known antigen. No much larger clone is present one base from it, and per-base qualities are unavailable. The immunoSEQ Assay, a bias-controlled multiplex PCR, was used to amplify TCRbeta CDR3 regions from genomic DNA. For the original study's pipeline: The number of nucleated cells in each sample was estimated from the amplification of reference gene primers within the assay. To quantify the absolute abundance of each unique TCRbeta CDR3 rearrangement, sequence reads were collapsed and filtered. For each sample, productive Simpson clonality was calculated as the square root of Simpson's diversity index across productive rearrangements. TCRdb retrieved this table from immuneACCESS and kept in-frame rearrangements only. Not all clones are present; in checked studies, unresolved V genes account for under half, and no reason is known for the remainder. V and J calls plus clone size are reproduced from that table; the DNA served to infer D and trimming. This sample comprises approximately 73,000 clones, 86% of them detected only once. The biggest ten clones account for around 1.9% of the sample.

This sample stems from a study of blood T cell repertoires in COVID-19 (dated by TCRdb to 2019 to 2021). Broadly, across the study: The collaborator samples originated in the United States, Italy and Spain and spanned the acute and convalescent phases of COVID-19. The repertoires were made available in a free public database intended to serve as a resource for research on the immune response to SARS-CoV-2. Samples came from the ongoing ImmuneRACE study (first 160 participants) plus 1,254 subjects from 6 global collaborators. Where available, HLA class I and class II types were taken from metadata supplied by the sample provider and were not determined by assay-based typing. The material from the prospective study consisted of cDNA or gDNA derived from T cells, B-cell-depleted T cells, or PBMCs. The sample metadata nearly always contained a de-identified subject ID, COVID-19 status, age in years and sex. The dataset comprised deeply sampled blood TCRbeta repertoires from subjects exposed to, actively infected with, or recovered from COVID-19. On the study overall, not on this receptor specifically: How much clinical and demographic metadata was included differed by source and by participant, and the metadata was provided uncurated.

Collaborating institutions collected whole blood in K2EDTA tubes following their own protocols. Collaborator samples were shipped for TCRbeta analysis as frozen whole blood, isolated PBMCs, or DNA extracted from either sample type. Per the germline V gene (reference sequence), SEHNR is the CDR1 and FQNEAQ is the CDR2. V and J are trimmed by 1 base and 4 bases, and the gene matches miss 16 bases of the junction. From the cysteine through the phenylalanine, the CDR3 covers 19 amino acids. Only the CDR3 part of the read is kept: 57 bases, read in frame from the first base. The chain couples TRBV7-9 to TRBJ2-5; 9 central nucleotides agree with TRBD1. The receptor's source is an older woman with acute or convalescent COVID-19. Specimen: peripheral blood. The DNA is TGTGCCAGCAGCTTAGAGGACAGGGGTCTTCGGGCTCAGAGAGAGACCCAGTACTTC. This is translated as CASSLEDRGLRAQRETQYF.